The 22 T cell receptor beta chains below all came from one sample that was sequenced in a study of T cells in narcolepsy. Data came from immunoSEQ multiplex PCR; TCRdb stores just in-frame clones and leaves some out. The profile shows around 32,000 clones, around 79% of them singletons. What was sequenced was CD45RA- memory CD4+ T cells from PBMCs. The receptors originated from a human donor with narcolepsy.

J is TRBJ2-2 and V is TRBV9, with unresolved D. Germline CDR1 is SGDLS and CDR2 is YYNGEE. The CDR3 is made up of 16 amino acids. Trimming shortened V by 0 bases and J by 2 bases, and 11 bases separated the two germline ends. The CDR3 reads CASSVAGRTNTGELFF. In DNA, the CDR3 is TGTGCCAGCAGCGTAGCTGGACGGACCAACACCGGGGAGCTGTTTTTT.

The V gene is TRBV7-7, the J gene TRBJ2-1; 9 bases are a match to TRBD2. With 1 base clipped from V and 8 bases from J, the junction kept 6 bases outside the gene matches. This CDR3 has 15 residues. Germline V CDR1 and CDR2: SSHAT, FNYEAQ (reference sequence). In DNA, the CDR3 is TGTGCCAGCAGCTTAGGGCGGGAGGGCTTCGATGAGCAGTTCTTC. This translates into CASSLGREGFDEQFF.

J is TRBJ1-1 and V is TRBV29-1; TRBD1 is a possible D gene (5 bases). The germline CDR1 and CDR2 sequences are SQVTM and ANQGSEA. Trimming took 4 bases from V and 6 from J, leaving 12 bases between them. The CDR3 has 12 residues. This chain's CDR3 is CSVGRGRPEAFF. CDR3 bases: TGCAGCGTTGGGAGGGGCAGACCTGAAGCTTTCTTT.

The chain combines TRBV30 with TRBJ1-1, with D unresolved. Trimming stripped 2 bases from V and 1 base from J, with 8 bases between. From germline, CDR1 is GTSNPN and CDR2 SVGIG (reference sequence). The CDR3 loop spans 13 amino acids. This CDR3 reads CAWSIRGNTEAFF. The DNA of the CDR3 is TGTGCCTGGAGTATCCGGGGGAACACTGAAGCTTTCTTT.

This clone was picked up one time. CDR3 region: CASSLVATTDTQYF. The CDR3 coding sequence is TGTGCCAGCAGCTTAGTAGCTACGACAGATACGCAGTATTTT. The chain carries TRBV11-3 and TRBJ2-3; no definite D call. V lost 1 base and J lost 3, with 8 bases in between. The CDR3 extends over 14 amino acids. Germline values: CDR1 SGHNT, CDR2 YENEEA.

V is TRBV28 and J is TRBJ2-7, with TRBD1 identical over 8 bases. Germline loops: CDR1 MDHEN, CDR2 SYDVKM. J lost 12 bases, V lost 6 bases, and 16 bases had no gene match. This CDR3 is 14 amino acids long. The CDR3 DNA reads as TGTGCCAGCAGCCCGTCCGGACAGGGTTGGGTTCGGTACTTC. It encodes CASSPSGQGWVRYF.

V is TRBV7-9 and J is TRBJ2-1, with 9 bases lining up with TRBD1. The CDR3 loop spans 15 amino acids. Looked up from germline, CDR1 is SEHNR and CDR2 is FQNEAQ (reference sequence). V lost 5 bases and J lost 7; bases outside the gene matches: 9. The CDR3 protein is CASSTGQGQGNEQFF. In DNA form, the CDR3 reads TGTGCCAGCAGCACCGGACAGGGGCAAGGAAATGAGCAGTTCTTC.

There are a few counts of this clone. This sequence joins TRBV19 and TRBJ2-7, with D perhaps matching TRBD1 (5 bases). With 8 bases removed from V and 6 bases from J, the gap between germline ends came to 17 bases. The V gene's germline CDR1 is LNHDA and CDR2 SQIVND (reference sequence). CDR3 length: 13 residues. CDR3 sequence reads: CASGGHNGLEQYF. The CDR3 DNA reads TGTGCCAGTGGTGGACACAATGGGCTCGAGCAGTACTTC.

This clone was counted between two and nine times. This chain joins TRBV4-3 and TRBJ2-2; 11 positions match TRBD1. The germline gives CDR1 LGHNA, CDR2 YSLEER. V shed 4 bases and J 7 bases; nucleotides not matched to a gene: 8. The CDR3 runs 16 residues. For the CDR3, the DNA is TGCGCCAGCAGCCTAGGACAGGGGGCTTCGGTCGGGGAGCTGTTTTTT. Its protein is CASSLGQGASVGELFF.

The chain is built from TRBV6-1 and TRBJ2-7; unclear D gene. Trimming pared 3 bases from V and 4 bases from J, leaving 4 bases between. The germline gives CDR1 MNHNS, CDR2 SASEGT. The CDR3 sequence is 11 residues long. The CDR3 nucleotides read TGTGCCAGCAGTGAGGGTTACGAGCAGTACTTC. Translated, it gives CASSEGYEQYF.

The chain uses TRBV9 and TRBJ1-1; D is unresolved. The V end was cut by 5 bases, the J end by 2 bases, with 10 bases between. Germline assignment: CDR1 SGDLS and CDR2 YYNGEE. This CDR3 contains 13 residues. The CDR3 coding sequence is TGTGCCAGCAGGACTACAAGAAACACTGAAGCTTTCTTT. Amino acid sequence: CASRTTRNTEAFF.

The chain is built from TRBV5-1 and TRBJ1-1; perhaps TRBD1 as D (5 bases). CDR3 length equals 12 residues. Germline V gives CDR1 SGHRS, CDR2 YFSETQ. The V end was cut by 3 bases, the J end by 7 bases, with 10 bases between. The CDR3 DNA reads TGCGCCAGCAGCTCGCAGGGAATTGAAGCTTTCTTT. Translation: CASSSQGIEAFF. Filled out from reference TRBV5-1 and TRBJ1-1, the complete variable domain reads KAGVTQTPRYLIKTRGQQVTLSCSPISGHRSVSWYQQTPGQGLQFLFEYFSETQRNKGNFPGRFSGRQFSNSRSEMNVSTLELGDSALYLCASSSQGIEAFFGQGTRLTVV.

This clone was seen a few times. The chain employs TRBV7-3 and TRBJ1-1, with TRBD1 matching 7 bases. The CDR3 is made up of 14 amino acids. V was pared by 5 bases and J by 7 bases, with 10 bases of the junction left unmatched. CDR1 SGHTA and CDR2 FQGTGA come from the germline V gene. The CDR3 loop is CASSKGRRDSEAFF. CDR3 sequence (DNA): TGTGCCAGCAGCAAAGGGCGGCGGGACAGTGAAGCTTTCTTT.

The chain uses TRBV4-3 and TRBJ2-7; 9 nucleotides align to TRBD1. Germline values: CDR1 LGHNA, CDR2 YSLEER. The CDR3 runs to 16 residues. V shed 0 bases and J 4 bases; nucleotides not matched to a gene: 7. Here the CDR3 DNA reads TGCGCCAGCAGCCAAGAAGGAGGACAGGGGCGGTACGAGCAGTACTTC. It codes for CASSQEGGQGRYEQYF.

CDR3 DNA sequence: TGTGCCAGCAGCTGGGACACCCAAGAGACCCAGTACTTC. It codes for CASSWDTQETQYF. The chain combines TRBV5-4 with TRBJ2-5; TRBD1 might be the D (6 bases). The germline V gene encodes CDR1 SGHNT and CDR2 YYREEE (reference sequence). The V gene lost 3 bases and the J gene lost 1 base, with 7 bases spanning the gap. The CDR3 contains 13 residues.

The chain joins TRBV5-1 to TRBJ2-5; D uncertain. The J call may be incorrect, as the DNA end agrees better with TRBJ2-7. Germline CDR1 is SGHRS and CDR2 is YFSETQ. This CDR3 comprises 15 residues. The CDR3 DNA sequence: TGCGCCAGCAGCTTGGGACCAAGCGAAACCTACGAGCAGTACTTC. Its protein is CASSLGPSETYEQYF.

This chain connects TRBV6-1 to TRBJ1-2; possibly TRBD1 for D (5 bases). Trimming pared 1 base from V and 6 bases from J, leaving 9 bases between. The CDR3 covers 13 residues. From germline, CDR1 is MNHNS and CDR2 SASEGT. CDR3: CASSEGGSHGYTF. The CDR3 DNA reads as TGTGCCAGCAGTGAAGGGGGGTCCCATGGCTACACCTTC.

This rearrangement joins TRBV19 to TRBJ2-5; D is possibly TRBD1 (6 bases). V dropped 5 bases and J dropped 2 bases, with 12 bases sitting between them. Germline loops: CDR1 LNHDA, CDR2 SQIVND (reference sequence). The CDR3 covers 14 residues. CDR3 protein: CASSPGQTQETQYF. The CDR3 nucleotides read TGTGCCAGTAGTCCAGGACAGACTCAAGAGACCCAGTACTTC.

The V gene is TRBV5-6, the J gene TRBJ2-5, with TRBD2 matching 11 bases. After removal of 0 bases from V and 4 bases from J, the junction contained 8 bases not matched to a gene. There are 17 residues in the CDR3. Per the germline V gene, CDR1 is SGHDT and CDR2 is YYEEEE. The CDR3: CASSLALLAGGGETQYF. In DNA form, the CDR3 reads TGTGCCAGCAGCTTGGCCTTGCTAGCGGGAGGAGGAGAGACCCAGTACTTC.

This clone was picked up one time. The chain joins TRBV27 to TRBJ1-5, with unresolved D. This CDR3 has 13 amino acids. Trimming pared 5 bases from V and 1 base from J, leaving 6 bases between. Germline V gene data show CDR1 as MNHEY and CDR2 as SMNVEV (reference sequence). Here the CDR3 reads CASSHESNQPQHF. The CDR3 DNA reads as TGTGCCAGCAGTCACGAAAGCAATCAGCCCCAGCATTTT.

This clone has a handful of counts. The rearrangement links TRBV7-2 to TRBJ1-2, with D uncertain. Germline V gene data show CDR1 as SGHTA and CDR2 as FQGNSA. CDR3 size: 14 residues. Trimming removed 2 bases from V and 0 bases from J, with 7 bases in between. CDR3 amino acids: CASSLHFANYGYTF. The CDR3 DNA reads TGTGCCAGCAGCTTACATTTTGCTAACTATGGCTACACCTTC. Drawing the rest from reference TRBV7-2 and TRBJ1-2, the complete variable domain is GAGVSQSPSNKVTEKGKDVELRCDPISGHTALYWYRQSLGQGLEFLIYFQGNSAPDKSGLPSDRFSAERTGGSVSTLTIQRTQQEDSAVYLCASSLHFANYGYTFGSGTRLTVV.

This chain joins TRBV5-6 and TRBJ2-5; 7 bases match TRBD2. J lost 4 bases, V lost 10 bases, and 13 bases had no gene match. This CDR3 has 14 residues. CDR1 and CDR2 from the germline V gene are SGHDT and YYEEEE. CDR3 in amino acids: CAGQAGTKIETQYF. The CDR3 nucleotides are TGTGCCGGTCAAGCGGGGACTAAGATAGAGACCCAGTACTTC. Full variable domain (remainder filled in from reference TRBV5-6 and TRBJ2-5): DAGVTQSPTHLIKTRGQQVTLRCSPKSGHDTVSWYQQALGQGPQFIFQYYEEEERQRGNFPDRFSGHQFPNYSSELNVNALLLGDSALYLCAGQAGTKIETQYFGPGTRLLVL.